The 26 T cell receptor beta chains given below trace back to one sample, sequenced in a study of PD-1 blockade in mismatch repair-deficient tumors. Clones were read by immunoSEQ multiplex PCR, and TCRdb kept only the in-frame ones, dropping some. This table has 65,000 to 80,000 clones, roughly 80% appearing once. Sequenced here: peripheral blood, sampled 2 weeks after starting pembrolizumab. All receptors come from an adult with mismatch repair-deficient cancer.

V usage is TRBV29-1 and J usage is TRBJ1-1; D gene uncertain. This CDR3 is 12 amino acids long. The ends were cut back, 4 bases at V and 5 bases at J, with 11 bases in the middle. CDR1 and CDR2 from the germline V gene are SQVTM and ANQGSEA. The CDR3 protein is CSVGSGLTEAFF. CDR3 nucleotide sequence: TGCAGCGTTGGGTCGGGCCTGACTGAAGCTTTCTTT. Full variable domain (missing parts from reference TRBV29-1 and TRBJ1-1): SAVISQKPSRDICQRGTSLTIQCQVDSQVTMMFWYRQQPGQSLTLIATANQGSEATYESGFVIDKFPISRPNLTFSTLTVSNMSPEDSSIYLCSVGSGLTEAFFGQGTRLTVV.

This rearrangement joins TRBV27 to TRBJ2-7; TRBD1 aligns across 9 bases. V shed 3 bases, J shed 6 bases, and the junction held 9 bases outside the gene matches. The CDR3 spans 15 residues. Germline-derived CDR1 and CDR2 are MNHEY and SMNVEV (reference sequence). The DNA of the CDR3 is TGTGCCAGCAGTTTGGCCGGGACAGGGATTAGCGAGCAGTACTTC. It yields the protein CASSLAGTGISEQYF.

J is TRBJ2-6 and V is TRBV4-3; D is unresolved. Trimming took 1 base from V and 0 from J, leaving 13 bases between them. Germline CDR1 and CDR2: LGHNA and YSLEER. The CDR3 extends over 18 amino acids. The CDR3 loop is CASSQAPPPISGANVLTF. In DNA form, the CDR3 reads TGCGCCAGCAGCCAAGCCCCCCCACCTATCTCTGGGGCCAACGTCCTGACTTTC.

In DNA form, the CDR3 reads TGTGCCACCAGCGGTGAGCGGAACACTGAAGCTTTCTTT. It translates to CATSGERNTEAFF. The rearrangement links TRBV15 to TRBJ1-1; D gene unclear. Trimming shortened V by 5 bases and J by 1 base, and 8 bases separated the two germline ends. CDR3 length: 13 amino acids. In germline, CDR1 is LNHNV, CDR2 YYDKDF (reference sequence). Combining the CDR3 with reference TRBV15 and TRBJ1-1 gives the whole variable domain DAMVIQNPRYQVTQFGKPVTLSCSQTLNHNVMYWYQQKSSQAPKLLFHYYDKDFNNEADTPDNFQSRRPNTSFCFLDIRSPGLGDTAMYLCATSGERNTEAFFGQGTRLTVV.

The chain couples TRBV29-1 to TRBJ2-7; 12 nucleotides align to TRBD2. V trimming: 2 bases; J trimming: 7 bases; junction bases outside the gene matches: 27. The CDR3 has 21 residues. Germline assignment: CDR1 SQVTM and CDR2 ANQGSEA. The DNA for the CDR3 is TGCAGCGTTGAAACCCCCGGGACTAGCGGGTCAGCTAGTGAAGGCGTTTTGGAGCAGTACTTC. Its protein product is CSVETPGTSGSASEGVLEQYF.

In nucleotides, the CDR3 is TGCAGCGTTGAAGAAGGGGACAGCTACGCGAACACCGGGGAGCTGTTTTTT. Translated: CSVEEGDSYANTGELFF. This chain joins TRBV29-1 and TRBJ2-2, with TRBD1 matching over 7 bases. The junction had 7 bases not matched to a gene; V was cut back by 0 bases and J by 0 bases. CDR1 is SQVTM and CDR2 is ANQGSEA in the germline V gene. The CDR3 extends over 17 amino acids.

The rearrangement links TRBV4-3 to TRBJ2-1; 7 nucleotides align to TRBD2. CDR3 length: 15 amino acids. The J segment lost 6 bases and the V segment lost 1 base, leaving 6 bases of the junction unmatched. Germline CDR1 and CDR2: LGHNA and YSLEER. The DNA for the CDR3 is TGCGCCAGCAGCCAAGTTGCCGGGAGGCCCAATGAGCAGTTCTTC. Its translation: CASSQVAGRPNEQFF.

The chain is built from TRBV9 and TRBJ1-3; D possibly corresponds to TRBD1 (6 bases). Germline loops: CDR1 SGDLS, CDR2 YYNGEE. The CDR3 is 14 amino acids. Trimming took off 5 bases at V and 1 base at J, with 10 bases between the two ends. The CDR3 sequence: CASSKQGSGNTIYF. CDR3 in DNA: TGTGCCAGCAGTAAACAGGGTTCTGGAAACACCATATATTTT.

This clone was observed a handful of times. The gene calls are TRBV25-1 and TRBJ2-1; 7 bases line up with TRBD1. The CDR3 is 15 amino acids. Germline CDR1 MGHDK, CDR2 SYGVNS. V lost 9 bases and J lost 0; bases outside the gene matches: 8. This CDR3 reads CASGTDYSSYNEQFF. Here the CDR3 DNA reads TGTGCCAGTGGGACAGACTATAGCTCCTACAATGAGCAGTTCTTC.

The chain is built from TRBV19 and TRBJ2-5; 7 nucleotides align to TRBD1. CDR3 length: 15 amino acids. Germline lookup yields CDR1 LNHDA and CDR2 SQIVND (reference sequence). V lost 7 bases and J lost 2; bases outside the gene matches: 10. DNA for the CDR3: TGTGCCAGTACCTCTTCTTGGGACAGTCAAGAGACCCAGTACTTC. Its protein product is CASTSSWDSQETQYF.

The rearrangement links TRBV28 to TRBJ2-1; tentatively, D is TRBD1 (5 bases). V lost 3 bases, J lost 6 bases, and 12 bases lay in between. CDR1 MDHEN and CDR2 SYDVKM come from the germline V gene. The CDR3 extends over 14 amino acids. The CDR3 region is CASSFGAGINEQFF. Written as DNA, the CDR3 is TGTGCCAGCAGTTTTGGAGCAGGGATCAATGAGCAGTTCTTC.

This clone was seen just once. This chain connects TRBV30 to TRBJ1-2; maybe TRBD1 (6 bases). Trimming removed 0 bases from V and 4 bases from J, with 18 bases in between. In germline, CDR1 is GTSNPN, CDR2 SVGIG (reference sequence). The CDR3 sequence is 16 residues long. The CDR3 nucleotides are TGTGCCTGGAGTGTAGCGGTAGGCAGGGGCTTCTATGGCTACACCTTC. Its translation: CAWSVAVGRGFYGYTF.

This clone came up a few times. The gene calls are TRBV19 and TRBJ2-1; tentatively, D is TRBD1 or TRBD2 (5 bases each). The CDR3 is 14 amino acids. V was clipped by 0 bases and J by 6 bases, with 9 bases between them. Germline V lookup: CDR1 LNHDA, CDR2 SQIVND (reference sequence). This CDR3 reads CASSIEGVFNEQFF. CDR3 in DNA: TGTGCCAGTAGTATAGAGGGGGTATTCAATGAGCAGTTCTTC. The full variable domain, completed using reference TRBV19 and TRBJ2-1, is DGGITQSPKYLFRKEGQNVTLSCEQNLNHDAMYWYRQDPGQGLRLIYYSQIVNDFQKGDIAEGYSVSREKKESFPLTVTSAQKNPTAFYLCASSIEGVFNEQFFGPGTRLTVL.

This sequence joins TRBV4-3 and TRBJ1-1; no reliable D call. V lost 0 bases and J 2 bases, leaving 7 bases between the germline ends. CDR1 and CDR2 from the germline V gene are LGHNA and YSLEER. The CDR3 is made up of 14 amino acids. CDR3 residues: CASSQDPINTEAFF. The CDR3 DNA sequence: TGCGCCAGCAGCCAAGATCCAATCAACACTGAAGCTTTCTTT.

The CDR3 sequence is CATAGGVGDTQYF. The DNA of the CDR3 is TGTGCCACCGCAGGGGGGGTGGGAGATACGCAGTATTTT. The V and J genes are TRBV15 and TRBJ2-3; either TRBD1 or TRBD2 may supply D (7 bases each). Germline CDR1 LNHNV, CDR2 YYDKDF (reference sequence). This CDR3 comprises 13 residues. Trimming pared 8 bases from V and 5 bases from J, leaving 14 bases between.

The rearrangement joins TRBV27 to TRBJ2-1, with TRBD2 as a possible D gene (6 bases). Germline values: CDR1 MNHEY, CDR2 SMNVEV (reference sequence). V lost 6 bases and J lost 6, with 21 bases in between. This CDR3 comprises 16 residues. The CDR3 loop reads CASSIRSGLLGNEQFF. DNA for the CDR3: TGTGCCAGCAGCATCCGAAGCGGGCTATTAGGCAATGAGCAGTTCTTC.

The chain employs TRBV11-3 and TRBJ2-1, with TRBD2 matching 10 bases. The CDR3 is 18 amino acids. Germline loops: CDR1 SGHNT, CDR2 YENEEA. V gave up 1 base and J gave up 1 base; unmatched junction bases: 7. The CDR3 region has the DNA TGTGCCAGCAGCTTAGGCGGTGGAGCGGGAGGGTCCTACAATGAGCAGTTCTTC. Amino acid sequence: CASSLGGGAGGSYNEQFF.

The chain couples TRBV9 to TRBJ2-1; 9 nucleotides match TRBD2. This CDR3 contains 14 residues. Germline values: CDR1 SGDLS, CDR2 YYNGEE. V was clipped by 2 bases and J by 8 bases; unmatched bases: 5. CDR3 DNA sequence: TGTGCCAGCAGCGTTAGCGGGAGTAACGATGAGCAGTTCTTC. Translating it yields CASSVSGSNDEQFF. The whole variable domain, filled in from reference TRBV9 and TRBJ2-1, reads DSGVTQTPKHLITATGQRVTLRCSPRSGDLSVYWYQQSLDQGLQFLIQYYNGEERAKGNILERFSAQQFPDLHSELNLSSLELGDSALYFCASSVSGSNDEQFFGPGTRLTVL.

J is TRBJ2-1 and V is TRBV6-5, with 8 nucleotides matching TRBD2. This CDR3 has 14 amino acids. Trimming at V came to 7 bases and at J to 9 bases, leaving 11 bases not matched to a gene. The germline gives CDR1 MNHEY, CDR2 SVGAGI. CDR3 residues: CASKASGRVFEQFF. The CDR3 bases are TGTGCCAGCAAAGCGAGCGGGAGAGTTTTTGAGCAGTTCTTC.

This clone was recorded only once. This chain connects TRBV2 to TRBJ2-1, with 7 bases identical to TRBD2. Germline values: CDR1 SNHLY, CDR2 FYNNEI. This CDR3 comprises 15 residues. The V and J ends lost 7 bases and 4 bases, in that order; junction bases with no gene match: 10. CDR3 residues: CASNDLAGSYNEQFF. The CDR3 DNA follows: TGTGCCAGCAACGACTTAGCGGGTAGTTACAATGAGCAGTTCTTC.

In the case of this clone: Germline and junction disagree at one end, which may indicate a read error. The V gene is TRBV7-7, the J gene TRBJ2-5, with D perhaps matching TRBD1 or TRBD2 (5 bases each). This CDR3 has 13 amino acids. Per germline, CDR1 SSHAT and CDR2 FNYEAQ (reference sequence). CDR3 DNA: TGTGCTAGCAGCTTAGCAGGGACAGAGACCCAGTACTTC. Residues: CASSLAGTETQYF.

The J gene is TRBJ1-1, the V gene TRBV19, with TRBD1 identical over 8 bases. The V segment lost 7 bases and the J segment 1 base; nucleotides outside the gene matches: 8. The CDR3 loop spans 15 amino acids. The germline V gene has CDR1 LNHDA and CDR2 SQIVND (reference sequence). DNA of the CDR3: TGTGCCAGTATCCACCGGGGGACAGGGAACACTGAAGCTTTCTTT. It specifies CASIHRGTGNTEAFF.

About this clone itself: One end of the junction does not line up with germline, which may come from a read error. The chain joins TRBV9 to TRBJ2-7, with a tentative D call TRBD2 (5 bases). The CDR3 consists of 12 residues. From germline, CDR1 is SGDLS and CDR2 YYNGEE. Written as DNA, the CDR3 is TGTGCCAGCAGCGTGGACCTACCGGGGTCGGGCTTC. Its protein is CASSVDLPGSGF.

V and J are TRBV19 and TRBJ1-4; the match to TRBD1 covers 10 bases. CDR3 length: 17 residues. Germline V lookup: CDR1 LNHDA, CDR2 SQIVND (reference sequence). After removal of 4 bases from V and 2 bases from J, the junction contained 7 bases not matched to a gene. CDR3 amino acids: CASSSPTGGATNEKLFF. In DNA, the CDR3 is TGTGCCAGTAGTAGCCCGACAGGGGGCGCGACTAATGAAAAACTGTTTTTT.

This clone occurred once. The chain recombines TRBV18 with TRBJ2-1; 8 bases agree with TRBD2. This CDR3 spans 16 amino acids. V lost 3 bases to trimming and J lost 5 bases; unmatched junction nucleotides: 9. CDR1 and CDR2 from the germline V gene are KGHSH and LQKENI. The CDR3, as DNA: TGTGCCAGCTCACCGTCCGGGACTAGTCTCCACAATGAGCAGTTCTTC. Its translation: CASSPSGTSLHNEQFF.

J is TRBJ2-5 and V is TRBV5-1, with D maybe TRBD1 (6 bases). CDR1 SGHRS and CDR2 YFSETQ come from the germline V gene. Trimming removed 1 base from V and 1 base from J, with 11 bases in between. This CDR3 has 15 residues. CDR3 sequence (DNA): TGCGCCAGCAGCTTGTTCTCAGGGGCCCAAGAGACCCAGTACTTC. It encodes CASSLFSGAQETQYF.